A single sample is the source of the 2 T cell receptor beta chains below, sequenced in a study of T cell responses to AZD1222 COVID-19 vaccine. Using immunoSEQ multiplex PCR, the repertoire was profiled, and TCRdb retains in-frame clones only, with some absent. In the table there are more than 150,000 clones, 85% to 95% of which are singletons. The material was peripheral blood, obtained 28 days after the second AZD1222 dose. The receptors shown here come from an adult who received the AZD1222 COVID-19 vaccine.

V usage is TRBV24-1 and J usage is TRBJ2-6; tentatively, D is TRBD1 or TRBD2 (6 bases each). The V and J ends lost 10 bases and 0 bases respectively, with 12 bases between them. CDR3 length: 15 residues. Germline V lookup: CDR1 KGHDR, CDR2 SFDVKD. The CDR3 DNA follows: TGTGCCACTAAAGAGGGGGGCTCTGGGGCCAACGTCCTGACTTTC. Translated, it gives CATKEGGSGANVLTF.

The CDR3 region is CASSIVAGGRQPQHF. In DNA form, the CDR3 reads TGTGCCAGTAGTATAGTAGCAGGGGGCCGTCAGCCCCAGCATTTT. This sequence joins TRBV19 and TRBJ1-5, with 8 bases lining up with TRBD1. Losses at the gene ends were 1 base for V and 6 bases for J; bases not matched to a gene: 5. Looked up from germline, CDR1 is LNHDA and CDR2 is SQIVND (reference sequence). This CDR3 is built from 15 residues.